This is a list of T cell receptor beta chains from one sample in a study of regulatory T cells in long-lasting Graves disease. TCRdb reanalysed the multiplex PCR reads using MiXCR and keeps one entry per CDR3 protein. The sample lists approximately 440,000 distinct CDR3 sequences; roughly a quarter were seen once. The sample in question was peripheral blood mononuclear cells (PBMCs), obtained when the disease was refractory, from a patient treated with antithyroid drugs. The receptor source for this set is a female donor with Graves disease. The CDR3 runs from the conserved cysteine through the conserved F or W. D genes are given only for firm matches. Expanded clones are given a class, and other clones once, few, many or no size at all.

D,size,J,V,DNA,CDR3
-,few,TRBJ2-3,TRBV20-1,TGCAGTGCAGAGAGGGAGAGCACAGATACGCAGTATTTT,CSAERESTDTQYF
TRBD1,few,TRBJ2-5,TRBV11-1,TGTGCCAGCAGCACTCGACAGGGGTCCAAACAAGAGACCCAGTACTTC,CASSTRQGSKQETQYF
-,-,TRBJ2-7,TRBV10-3,TGTGCCATCAGTGACGGACAGTTTATACGAGGCGAGCAGTACTTC,CAISDGQFIRGEQYF
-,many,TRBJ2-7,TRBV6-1,TGTGCCAGCAAGGACATCAACTACGAGCAGTACTTC,CASKDINYEQYF
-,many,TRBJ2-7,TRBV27,TGTGCCAGCAGCCCCGCCGGACTGCAAGAGCAGTACTTC,CASSPAGLQEQYF
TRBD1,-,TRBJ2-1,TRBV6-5,TGTGCCAGCAGTTCGGACAGGCTGAAGTACAATGAGCAGTTCTTC,CASSSDRLKYNEQFF
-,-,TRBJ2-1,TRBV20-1,TGCAGTGCTAGCAGGGGGGGTGAGCAGTTCTTC,CSASRGGEQFF
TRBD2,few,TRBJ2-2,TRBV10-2,TGCGCCAGCAGCGGACTAGCGGGAGGGCCTTTTAACACCGGGGAGCTGTTTTTT,CASSGLAGGPFNTGELFF
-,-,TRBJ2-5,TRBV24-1,TGTGCCACCAGCGACCAGGGGTCGGGAGGAGAGACCCAGTACTTC,CATSDQGSGGETQYF
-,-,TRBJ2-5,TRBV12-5,TGTGCTAGTGCCTCGGAGGGGCAACAAGAGACCCAGTACTTC,CASASEGQQETQYF
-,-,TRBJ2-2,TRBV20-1,TGCAGTGCTAGGGCTCAAAACACCGGGGAGCTGTTTTTT,CSARAQNTGELFF
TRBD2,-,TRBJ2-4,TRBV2,TGTGCCTGCAGTTTTAGCGGGTTAGGAAACATTCAGTACTTC,CACSFSGLGNIQYF
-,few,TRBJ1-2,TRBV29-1,TGCAGCGTGGTGGCTTGGGGCTATGGCTACACCTTC,CSVVAWGYGYTF
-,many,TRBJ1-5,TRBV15,TGTGCCACCAGCAGGGGTAGCAATCAGCCCCAGCATTTT,CATSRGSNQPQHF
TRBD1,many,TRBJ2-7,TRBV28,TGTGCCAGCAGGGGGACAGAAGGGGCATACGAGCAGTACTTC,CASRGTEGAYEQYF
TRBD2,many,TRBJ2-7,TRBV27,TGTGCCAGCAGTTTAGCGGGAGGACTTTCGGGCGAGCAGTACTTC,CASSLAGGLSGEQYF
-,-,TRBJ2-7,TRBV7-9,TGTGCCAGCAGCCGACGGGAGTCCTACGAGCAGTACTTC,CASSRRESYEQYF
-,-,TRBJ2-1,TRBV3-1,TGTGCCAGCAGCCGTAGGAATGAGCAGTTCTTC,CASSRRNEQFF
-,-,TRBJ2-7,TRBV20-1,TGCAGCCCCCTCGAGGGAGGGGGCGTTTACGAGCAGTACTTC,CSPLEGGGVYEQYF
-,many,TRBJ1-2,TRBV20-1,TGCAGTGCCCCGGAGAATGGCTACACCTTC,CSAPENGYTF
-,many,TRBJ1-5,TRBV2,TGTGCCAGCACTTTCGGGACACCCGTATGGGATCAGCCCCAGCATTTT,CASTFGTPVWDQPQHF
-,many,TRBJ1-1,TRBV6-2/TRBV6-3,TGTGCCAGCAGTTACTGGGGGGCAAACACTGAAGCTTTCTTT,CASSYWGANTEAFF
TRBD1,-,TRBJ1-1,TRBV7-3,TGTGCCAGCAGCTACCGGGACAGGGGGCGCCTGAACACTGAAGCTTTCTTT,CASSYRDRGRLNTEAFF
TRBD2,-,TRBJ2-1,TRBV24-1,TGTGCCACTCTAGCGGGAGAAGGCGATGAGCAGTTCTTC,CATLAGEGDEQFF
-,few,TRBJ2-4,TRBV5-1,TGCGCCAGCAGCTTGGTTGCGCAGGGTTTCCATCAGTACTTC,CASSLVAQGFHQYF
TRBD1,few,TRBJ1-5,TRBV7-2,TGTGCCAGCAGCCCAGGGACAGGAGGGTTCAATCAGCCCCAGCATTTT,CASSPGTGGFNQPQHF
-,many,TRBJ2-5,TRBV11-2,TGTGCCAGCAGCTTCCCTAGACGTGTTGCCCCCGAGACCCAGTACTTC,CASSFPRRVAPETQYF
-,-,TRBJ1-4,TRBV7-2,TGTGCCAGCAGCCCCCGGGGGGCATATAATGAAAAACTGTTTTTT,CASSPRGAYNEKLFF
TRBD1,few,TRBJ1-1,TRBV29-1,TGCAGCGTTGAAGGGACAGGGGTAGACGCTTTCTTT,CSVEGTGVDAFF
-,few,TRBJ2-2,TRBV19,TGTGCCAGTAGTCCGCGGGCACCGTCCACCGGGGAGCTGTTTTTT,CASSPRAPSTGELFF
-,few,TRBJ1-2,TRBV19,TGTGCCAGTAGTATTCCCCTGGGCGGGGGGCAGACCTATGGCTACACCTTC,CASSIPLGGGQTYGYTF
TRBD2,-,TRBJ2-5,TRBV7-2,TGTGCCAGCAGCTTCCGGGAGGTTCGGGAGACCCAGTACTTC,CASSFREVRETQYF
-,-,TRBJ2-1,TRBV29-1,TGCAGCGTTGGGGGAGGCAGCGAGAGCTCCTACAATGAGCAGTTCTTC,CSVGGGSESSYNEQFF
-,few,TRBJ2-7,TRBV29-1,TGCAGCGTTGAGCAACCGACTAGGGGGGTCCACGAGCAGTACTTC,CSVEQPTRGVHEQYF
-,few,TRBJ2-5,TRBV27,TGTGCCAGCAGTTCTCGACGGACGCCATCTGTGGAGACCCAGTACTTC,CASSSRRTPSVETQYF
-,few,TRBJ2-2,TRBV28,TGTGCCAGCAGTTTTCCGGGGGTCGGGGAGCTGTTTTTT,CASSFPGVGELFF
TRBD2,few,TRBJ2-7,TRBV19,TGTGCCAGTAGTATGAAGGGGGAGACTAGCGGCTCCTACGAGCAGTACTTC,CASSMKGETSGSYEQYF
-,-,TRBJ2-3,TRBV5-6,TGTGCCAGCAGCTTGGCGGGGGGCGCAGATACGCAGTATTTT,CASSLAGGADTQYF
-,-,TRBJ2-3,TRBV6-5,TGTGCCAGCAGTTACTCGGGAGGCTTGTCAGATACGCAGTATTTT,CASSYSGGLSDTQYF
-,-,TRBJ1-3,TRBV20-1,TGCAGTGCTCTTGACGGGTTCTCTGGAAACACCATATATTTT,CSALDGFSGNTIYF
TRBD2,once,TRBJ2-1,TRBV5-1,TGCGCCAGCAGCTTACTAGCGGGAGCTAACTACAATGAGCAGTTCTTC,CASSLLAGANYNEQFF
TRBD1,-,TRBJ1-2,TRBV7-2,TGTGCCAGCAGCCCGCACAGGGGTTGGGATAACTATGGCTACACCTTC,CASSPHRGWDNYGYTF
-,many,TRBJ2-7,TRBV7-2,TGTGCCAGCAGCACCCCTGTACCTTATTACGAGCAGTACTTC,CASSTPVPYYEQYF
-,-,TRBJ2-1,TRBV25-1,TGTGCCAGCAGGGGGAATCAGGGGTACTCGGTTAATGAGCAGTTCTTC,CASRGNQGYSVNEQFF
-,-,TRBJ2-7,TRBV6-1,TGTGCCAGCAGCCAAGGAGCCTTTGGGTACCAAATAAATTACGAGCAGTACTTC,CASSQGAFGYQINYEQYF
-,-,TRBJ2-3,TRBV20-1,TGCAGTGCTAGAGATTTCGGGGGCGCAGATACGCAGTATTTT,CSARDFGGADTQYF
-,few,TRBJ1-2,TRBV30,TGTGCCTGGAGTGTACTCTCCTATGGCTACACCTTC,CAWSVLSYGYTF
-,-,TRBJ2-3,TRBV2,TGTGCCAGCAGTGCTGGGGTTTATGCAGATACGCAGTATTTT,CASSAGVYADTQYF
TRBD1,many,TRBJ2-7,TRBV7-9,TGTGCCAGCAGCGCCCCGACCGGGACAGGATTCTACGAGCAGTACTTC,CASSAPTGTGFYEQYF
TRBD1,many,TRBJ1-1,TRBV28,TGTGCCAGCGGACCACCCCACAGGGGGGACACTGAAGCTTTCTTT,CASGPPHRGDTEAFF
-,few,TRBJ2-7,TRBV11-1,TGTGCCAGCAGCGACGCCCGGGGCCATTGGGGCTCCTACGAGCAGTACTTC,CASSDARGHWGSYEQYF
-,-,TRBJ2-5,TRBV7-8,TGTGCCAGCAGCCGGGTGGTATTGGCCAAGACCCAGTACTTC,CASSRVVLAKTQYF
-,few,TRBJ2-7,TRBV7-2,TGTGCCAGCAGCTTAGAGGTCTTCGGGAGAAGCGACGAGCAGTACTTC,CASSLEVFGRSDEQYF
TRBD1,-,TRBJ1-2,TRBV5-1,TGCGCCAGCAGCTTACCGGGACAGGGGTCCCTCAACTATGGCTACACCTTC,CASSLPGQGSLNYGYTF
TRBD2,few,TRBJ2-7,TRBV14,TGTGCCAGCAGCCAAGATCGCCTTTGGGGGGGACTAGCGTTCGAGCAGTACTTC,CASSQDRLWGGLAFEQYF
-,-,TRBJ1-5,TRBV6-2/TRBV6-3,TGCGCCAGCAGTGAAGGGGGAACCGATCAGCCCCAGCATTTT,CASSEGGTDQPQHF
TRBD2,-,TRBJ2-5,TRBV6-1,TGTGCCAGCAGTCTTAGCGGGATCGGAGAGACCCAGTACTTC,CASSLSGIGETQYF
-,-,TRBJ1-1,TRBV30,TGTGCCTGGTCCGGGCCCCTGGGGGAAGCTTTCTTT,CAWSGPLGEAFF
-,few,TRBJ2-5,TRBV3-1,TGTGCCAGCGGCCACGGGACACTTGGTGAGACCCAGTACTTC,CASGHGTLGETQYF